This TCR beta chain is from a study of blood T cell repertoires in COVID-19. On the study more broadly: From T cells, B-cell-depleted T cells, or PBMCs came the material, which was cDNA or gDNA.

The CDR3 has 14 amino acids. The V end lost 4 bases, the J end lost 8 bases, and 18 bases lay between the germline ends. Germline CDR1 and CDR2: SGHDT and YYEEEE. Using immunoSEQ multiplex PCR, the repertoire was profiled, and TCRdb retains in-frame clones only, with some absent. The sample lists over 150,000 clones, 81% occurring once. The sequence was obtained from a woman older than 75 with COVID-19, enrolled during active disease. Source material: peripheral blood. The rearrangement joins TRBV5-6 to TRBJ1-2, with D possibly being TRBD1 (5 bases). The CDR3 is CASSPSWSDRGYTF. Here the CDR3 DNA reads TGTGCCAGCAGCCCCTCGTGGTCCGACAGAGGCTACACCTTC.